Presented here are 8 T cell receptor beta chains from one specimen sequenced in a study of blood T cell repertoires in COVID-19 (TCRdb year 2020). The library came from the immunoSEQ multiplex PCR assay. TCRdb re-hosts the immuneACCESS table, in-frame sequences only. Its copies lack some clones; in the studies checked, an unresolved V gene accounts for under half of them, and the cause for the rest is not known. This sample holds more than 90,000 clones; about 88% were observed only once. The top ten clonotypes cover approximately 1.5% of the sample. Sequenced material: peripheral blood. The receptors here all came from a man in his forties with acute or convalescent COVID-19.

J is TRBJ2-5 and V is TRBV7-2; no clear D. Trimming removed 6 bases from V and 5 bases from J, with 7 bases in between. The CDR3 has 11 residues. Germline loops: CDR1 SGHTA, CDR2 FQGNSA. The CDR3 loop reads CASRIGETQYF. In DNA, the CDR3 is TGTGCCAGCAGAATTGGCGAGACCCAGTACTTC. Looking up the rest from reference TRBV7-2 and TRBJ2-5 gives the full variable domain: GAGVSQSPSNKVTEKGKDVELRCDPISGHTALYWYRQSLGQGLEFLIYFQGNSAPDKSGLPSDRFSAERTGGSVSTLTIQRTQQEDSAVYLCASRIGETQYFGPGTRLLVL.

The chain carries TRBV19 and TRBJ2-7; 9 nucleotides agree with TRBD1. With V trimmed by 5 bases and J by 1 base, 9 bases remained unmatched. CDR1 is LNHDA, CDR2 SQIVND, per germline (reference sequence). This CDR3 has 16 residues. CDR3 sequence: CASSARTGVRSYEQYF. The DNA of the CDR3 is TGTGCCAGTAGTGCCCGGACAGGGGTGAGGTCCTACGAGCAGTACTTC.

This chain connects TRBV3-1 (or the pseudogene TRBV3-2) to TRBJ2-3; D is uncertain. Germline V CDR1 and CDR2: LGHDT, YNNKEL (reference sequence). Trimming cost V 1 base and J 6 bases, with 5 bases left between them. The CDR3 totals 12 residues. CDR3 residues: CASSQAVDTQYF. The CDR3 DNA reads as TGTGCCAGCAGCCAAGCGGTGGATACGCAGTATTTT.

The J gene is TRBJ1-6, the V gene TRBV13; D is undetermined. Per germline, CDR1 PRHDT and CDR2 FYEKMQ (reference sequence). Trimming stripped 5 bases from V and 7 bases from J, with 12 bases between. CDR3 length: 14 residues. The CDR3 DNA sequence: TGTGCCAGCAGCCATTCACGAGGAAATTCACCCCTCCACTTT. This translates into CASSHSRGNSPLHF.

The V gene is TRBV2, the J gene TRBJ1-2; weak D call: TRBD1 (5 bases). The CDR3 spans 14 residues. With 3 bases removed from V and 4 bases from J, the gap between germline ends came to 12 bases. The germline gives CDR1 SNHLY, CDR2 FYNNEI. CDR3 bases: TGTGCCAGCAGTGAGGCCAGGGTAGGCTATGGCTACACCTTC. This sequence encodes CASSEARVGYGYTF.

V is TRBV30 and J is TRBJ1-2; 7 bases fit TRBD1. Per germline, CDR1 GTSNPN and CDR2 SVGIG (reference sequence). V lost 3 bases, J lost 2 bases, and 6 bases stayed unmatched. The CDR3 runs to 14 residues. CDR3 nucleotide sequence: TGTGCCTGGAGCGAGGGGGCCGCGAACTATGGCTACACCTTC. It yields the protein CAWSEGAANYGYTF.

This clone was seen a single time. CDR3 protein: CASSLEGTAPYGYTF. The CDR3 DNA reads TGTGCCAGCAGCTTAGAGGGGACAGCGCCCTATGGCTACACCTTC. The chain has TRBV7-9 and TRBJ1-2; TRBD1 matches 7 bases. With 1 base clipped from V and 4 bases from J, the junction kept 6 bases outside the gene matches. The CDR3 sequence is 15 residues long. The germline V gene has CDR1 SEHNR and CDR2 FQNEAQ (reference sequence).

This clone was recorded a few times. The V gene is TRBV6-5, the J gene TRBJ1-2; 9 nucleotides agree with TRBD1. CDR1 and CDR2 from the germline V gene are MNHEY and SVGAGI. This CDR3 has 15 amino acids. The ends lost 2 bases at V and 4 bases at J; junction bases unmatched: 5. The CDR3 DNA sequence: TGTGCCAGCAGTTACCTGACAGGGGGGGGCTATGGCTACACCTTC. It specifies CASSYLTGGGYGYTF.